This T cell receptor beta chain was recovered during a study of cytomegalovirus exposure and HLA in healthy donors. Study-wide results and caveats: The study put 150 to 200 TCR beta chains on its list as cytomegalovirus-associated. In vitro testing confirmed a few CMV-associated chains as specific for CMV antigens. Rare sequences made up most TCRs, while some public TCRs were found in many donors.

CDR1 SGHAT and CDR2 FQNNGV come from the germline V gene. Losses at the gene ends were 0 bases for V and 18 bases for J; bases not matched to a gene: 8. The CDR3 has 13 amino acids. A word on this clone: The target antigen is unknown.

The table came from immunoSEQ multiplex PCR; TCRdb's copy has only in-frame clones and leaves some out. The sample holds 110,000 or so clones, about 85% seen once. Sequencing used PBMCs. The origin of this receptor is a man younger than 30 in good health and CMV-seropositive. The chain is built from TRBV11-2 and TRBJ2-6; 7 bases fit TRBD1. The CDR3: CASSLEPSGQRTF. The CDR3 nucleotides are TGTGCCAGCAGCTTAGAGCCCTCGGGACAGCGGACTTTC.